This entry lists 6 T cell receptor beta chains sequenced from one sample in a study of OX40 agonist ivuxolimab in advanced cancers. The table came from immunoSEQ multiplex PCR; TCRdb's copy has only in-frame clones and leaves some out. Of about 10,000 clones in the sample, around 78% are singletons; the top ten hold approximately 22%. The material sequenced was CD4+ or CD8+ T cells sorted from blood, taken in a trial of the OX40 agonist ivuxolimab. The receptors originated from an adult with an advanced solid tumor such as melanoma, head and neck, liver or kidney cancer.

This clone is termed large. This chain joins TRBV27 and TRBJ2-2; D is undetermined. Per germline, CDR1 MNHEY and CDR2 SMNVEV (reference sequence). The CDR3 is made up of 13 amino acids. Trimming removed 5 bases from V and 5 bases from J, with 9 bases in between. CDR3 in DNA: TGTGCCAGCAGTGGAGCTCGAACCGGGGAGCTGTTTTTT. Translating it yields CASSGARTGELFF.

The chain is built from TRBV5-1 and TRBJ2-7; 8 bases line up with TRBD2. This CDR3 is 15 amino acids long. With 1 base clipped from V and 2 bases from J, the junction kept 5 bases outside the gene matches. Germline CDR1 reads SGHRS; CDR2 reads YFSETQ. The CDR3 nucleotides are TGCGCCAGCAGCTTGCTTAGCGGGGTTACCTACGAGCAGTACTTC. This encodes CASSLLSGVTYEQYF. Looking up the rest from reference TRBV5-1 and TRBJ2-7 gives the full variable domain: KAGVTQTPRYLIKTRGQQVTLSCSPISGHRSVSWYQQTPGQGLQFLFEYFSETQRNKGNFPGRFSGRQFSNSRSEMNVSTLELGDSALYLCASSLLSGVTYEQYFGPGTRLTVT.

The CDR3 DNA is TGTGCCAGCAGCTCGGACGGGCATTCGTACGAGCAGTACTTC. Its protein product is CASSSDGHSYEQYF. The V gene is TRBV7-1, the J gene TRBJ2-7; D unresolved. TRBV7-1 is an ORF, and what it does is uncertain. Deletions cut 3 bases from V and 4 bases from J, with 13 bases between. The CDR3 has 14 amino acids.

The table lists this clone with a count of one. CDR3 region: CASSPGGQGRVYEQYF. CDR3 sequence (DNA): TGCGCCAGCAGCCCTGGGGGACAGGGTCGGGTCTACGAGCAGTACTTC. The chain couples TRBV4-1 to TRBJ2-7; 9 bases line up with TRBD1. V lost 4 bases to trimming and J lost 3 bases; unmatched junction nucleotides: 10. The germline V gene has CDR1 MGHRA and CDR2 YSYEKL. This CDR3 is 16 amino acids long.

The chain combines TRBV5-8 with TRBJ1-4; D uncertain. The germline V gene has CDR1 SGHTS and CDR2 YDEGEE. The CDR3 covers 17 residues. V dropped 0 bases and J dropped 6 bases, with 18 bases sitting between them. CDR3 protein: CASSLVLQPLQDEKLFF. The CDR3, as DNA: TGTGCCAGCAGCTTGGTTCTTCAGCCACTACAAGATGAAAAACTGTTTTTT.

This chain connects TRBV7-6 to TRBJ2-1; D gene unclear. The CDR3 covers 12 residues. The germline V gene has CDR1 SGHVS and CDR2 FNYEAQ. Trimming shortened V by 0 bases and J by 14 bases, and 11 bases separated the two germline ends. CDR3 loop: CASSLALGEKFF. As DNA, the CDR3 is TGTGCCAGCAGCTTAGCGTTGGGTGAAAAGTTCTTC. Filled out from reference TRBV7-6 and TRBJ2-1, the complete variable domain reads GAGVSQSPRYKVTKRGQDVALRCDPISGHVSLYWYRQALGQGPEFLTYFNYEAQQDKSGLPNDRFSAERPEGSISTLTIQRTEQRDSAMYRCASSLALGEKFFGPGTRLTVL.